This T cell receptor (beta chain) stems from a study of regulatory T cells in long-lasting Graves disease. Study-wide results and limits: Persistent patients shared more public clonotypes (over 2,500) than new patients (more than 900). Preferential use of TRBV28, TRBJ1-2 and TRBJ2-5 was seen in persistent disease.

Arm-PCR of CDR3 regions and iRepertoire HTBI primers were used to build TCR beta libraries. One entry per CDR3 protein results from TCRdb running MiXCR on the multiplex PCR reads. Of roughly 700,000 distinct CDR3 sequences in the sample, approximately 29% are singletons; the top ten hold about 40%. Time point specified: persistent/refractory GD, antithyroid drugs over 5 years with positive TRAb. Construction of the TCR library relied on RNA isolated from PBMCs. It was by American Thyroid Association guidelines that Graves' disease was diagnosed. V dropped 6 bases and J dropped 4 bases, with 13 bases sitting between them. The CDR3 totals 14 residues. This clonotype was seen ten or more times. Its specificity is not known.

This sequence originates from a female donor with Graves disease. Sample: peripheral blood mononuclear cells (PBMCs), taken when the disease was refractory, from a patient treated with antithyroid drugs. The chain has TRBV12-3 or TRBV12-4 and TRBJ1-5; possible D gene TRBD1, 5 bases. This chain's CDR3 is CASRGQGANQPQHF. DNA for the CDR3: TGTGCCAGCAGGGGCCAGGGAGCGAATCAGCCCCAGCATTTT.